This T cell receptor (beta chain) was identified during a study of T cells in Graves' hyperthyroidism and ophthalmopathy. Notes on the study in general: Most clonotypes that expanded in the thyroid above 0.001 also showed up in blood.

Patients were excluded because of uncontrolled infection, other autoimmune disease, pregnancy or lactation. From RNA transcripts, TCR beta CDR3 regions were amplified. A first-round RT-PCR of the TCR CDR3 used the HTBI primer set. TCRdb analysed the multiplex PCR reads with MiXCR anew, one entry per CDR3 protein. The sample lists fewer than 450,000 distinct CDR3 sequences, 13% to 15% occurring once. On this clonotype: Antigen specificity is unknown. At one boundary the junction diverges from the germline segment, which might be a read error.

The CDR3 has 16 amino acids. Germline CDR1 reads LGHDT; CDR2 reads YNNKEL (reference sequence). The sequence derives from a woman aged 60-75 years with Graves' ophthalmopathy. The source material was blood. This chain links TRBV3-1 with TRBJ2-5, with TRBD2 matching 13 bases. In DNA form, the CDR3 reads TGTGCCAGCAGCAAAGAGGGACTAGCGGGACGGGAGACCCAGTACTTC. It encodes CASSKEGLAGRETQYF.